Given below is one TCR beta chain in context. Using immunoSEQ multiplex PCR, the repertoire was profiled, and TCRdb retains in-frame clones only, with some absent. Of 450,000 to 600,000 clones listed, approximately 86% were seen once; the top ten hold about 0.7%. These data come from a study of blood T cell repertoires in COVID-19. Enrollees, about 18 to 90 years old, lived in around 23 US areas. Recovery meant two consecutive negative NP/OP PCR tests, professional clearance, or resolved symptoms. Deletions cut 6 bases from V and 3 bases from J, with 14 bases between. This CDR3 has 15 amino acids. Germline V gene data show CDR1 as SNHLY and CDR2 as FYNNEI.

The gene calls are TRBV2 and TRBJ1-4, with D possibly being TRBD1 (5 bases). This receptor was identified in a woman under 30 who had recovered from COVID-19. Sequencing used PBMCs or T cells enriched from blood (not recorded which). The CDR3 spells CASRAAGISNEKLFF. For the CDR3, the DNA is TGTGCCAGCAGGGCCGCAGGGATCTCTAATGAAAAACTGTTTTTT.